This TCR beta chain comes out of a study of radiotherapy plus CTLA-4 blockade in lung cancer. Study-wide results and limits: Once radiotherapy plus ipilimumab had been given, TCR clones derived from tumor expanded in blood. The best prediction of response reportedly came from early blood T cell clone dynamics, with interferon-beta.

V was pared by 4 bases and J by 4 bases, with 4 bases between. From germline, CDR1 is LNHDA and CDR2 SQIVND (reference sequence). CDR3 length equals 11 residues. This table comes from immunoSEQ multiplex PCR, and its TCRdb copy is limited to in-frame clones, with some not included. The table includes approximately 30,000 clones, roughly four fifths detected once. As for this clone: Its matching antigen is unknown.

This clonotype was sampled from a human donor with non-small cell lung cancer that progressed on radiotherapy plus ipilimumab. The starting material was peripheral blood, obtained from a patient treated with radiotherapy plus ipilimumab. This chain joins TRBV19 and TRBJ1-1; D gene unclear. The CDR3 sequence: CASSTRTEAFF. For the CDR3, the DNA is TGTGCCAGTAGTACCCGCACTGAAGCTTTCTTT. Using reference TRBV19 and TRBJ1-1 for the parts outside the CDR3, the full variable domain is DGGITQSPKYLFRKEGQNVTLSCEQNLNHDAMYWYRQDPGQGLRLIYYSQIVNDFQKGDIAEGYSVSREKKESFPLTVTSAQKNPTAFYLCASSTRTEAFFGQGTRLTVV.